Below are 30 T cell receptor beta chains sequenced from a single sample in a study of shared clonotypes between healthy human individuals. Naive CD8 cells lacked CD45RO, underwent positive selection for CCR7 and left out terminally differentiated effector memory CD45RA+ cells. Method: immunoSEQ multiplex PCR; TCRdb's copy keeps in-frame clones and lacks some. This sample has millions of clones, with about 95% found just once. The sequenced material came from naive CD8+ T cells sorted from blood. These receptors all stem from a man younger than 35 in good health.

The chain links TRBV4-3 to TRBJ1-1; a weak D match, TRBD1 (5 bases). CDR1 is LGHNA, CDR2 YSLEER, per germline. The CDR3 has 16 residues. V was cut by 0 bases and J by 4 bases, with 15 bases left in between. The CDR3: CASSQDWAGLATEAFF. The CDR3 region has the DNA TGCGCCAGCAGCCAAGATTGGGCAGGGTTGGCCACTGAAGCTTTCTTT.

The rearrangement joins TRBV6-5 to TRBJ2-7; D uncertain. Germline CDR1 and CDR2: MNHEY and SVGAGI. Trimming pared 6 bases from V and 6 bases from J, leaving 15 bases between. CDR3 length: 13 residues. The CDR3 DNA sequence: TGTGCCAGCAGGGTGGCTTTGCTCTCCGAGCAGTACTTC. It codes for CASRVALLSEQYF.

The chain has TRBV19 and TRBJ1-1; D ambiguous. Trimming stripped 9 bases from V and 8 bases from J, with 22 bases between. CDR1 is LNHDA and CDR2 is SQIVND in the germline V gene (reference sequence). The CDR3 is 14 amino acids. The CDR3 DNA follows: TGTGCCAGCCGAATTAGGTGGGGTCTGCTAGAAGCTTTCTTT. As protein: CASRIRWGLLEAFF. Using reference TRBV19 and TRBJ1-1 for the parts outside the CDR3, the full variable domain is DGGITQSPKYLFRKEGQNVTLSCEQNLNHDAMYWYRQDPGQGLRLIYYSQIVNDFQKGDIAEGYSVSREKKESFPLTVTSAQKNPTAFYLCASRIRWGLLEAFFGQGTRLTVV.

As for this clone: A junction boundary mismatches the germline segment, possibly from a read error. This chain joins TRBV13 and TRBJ1-1; 7 positions agree with TRBD1. This CDR3 comprises 15 residues. The germline CDR1 and CDR2 sequences are PRHDT and FYEKMQ (reference sequence). The CDR3, as DNA: TGTGCCAGCAGCCTAGGAGGGGGCTTGAACACTGAAGCTTTCTTT. It translates to CASSLGGGLNTEAFF.

The V and J genes are TRBV13 and TRBJ2-1; 14 nucleotides align to TRBD2. CDR3 size: 15 residues. The junction had 9 bases not matched to a gene; V was cut back by 10 bases and J by 7 bases. CDR1 and CDR2 from the germline V gene are PRHDT and FYEKMQ (reference sequence). CDR3 DNA: TGTGCCACCCCTGATGGACTAGCGGGGGGAAATGAGCAGTTCTTC. Amino acid sequence: CATPDGLAGGNEQFF. The full variable domain, rest sourced from reference TRBV13 and TRBJ2-1, is AAGVIQSPRHLIKEKRETATLKCYPIPRHDTVYWYQQGPGQDPQFLISFYEKMQSDKGSIPDRFSAQQFSDYHSELNMSSLELGDSALYFCATPDGLAGGNEQFFGPGTRLTVL.

Regarding this clone: The sample carries other DNA sequences with the same CDR3. The chain uses TRBV27 and TRBJ2-7, with D perhaps matching TRBD1 (5 bases). Germline CDR1 MNHEY, CDR2 SMNVEV (reference sequence). V lost 5 bases and J lost 4, with 15 bases in between. This CDR3 has 14 residues. CDR3 in amino acids: CASSLGATSYEQYF. CDR3 in DNA: TGTGCCAGCAGTCTAGGGGCCACCTCTTACGAGCAGTACTTC.

As to this clone: One junction end does not reproduce the germline sequence, and a read error may be involved. The V call is TRBV7-7, the J call TRBJ2-1; 11 bases agree with TRBD2. Germline values: CDR1 SSHAT, CDR2 FNYEAQ (reference sequence). The CDR3 length is 15 residues. The CDR3 DNA reads TGTGCTAGCAGCAATTTAGCGGGAGGGTACAATGAGCAGTTCTTC. This encodes CASSNLAGGYNEQFF.

The rearrangement links TRBV7-6 to TRBJ2-7; D is unclear. The germline V gene has CDR1 SGHVS and CDR2 FNYEAQ. V was clipped by 5 bases and J by 5 bases, with 10 bases between them. This CDR3 region has 12 residues. CDR3 loop: CASSHRPDEQYF. CDR3 in DNA: TGTGCCAGCAGCCACCGGCCTGACGAGCAGTACTTC. Together with reference TRBV7-6 and TRBJ2-7, the CDR3 gives the full variable domain: GAGVSQSPRYKVTKRGQDVALRCDPISGHVSLYWYRQALGQGPEFLTYFNYEAQQDKSGLPNDRFSAERPEGSISTLTIQRTEQRDSAMYRCASSHRPDEQYFGPGTRLTVT.

The gene calls are TRBV30 and TRBJ2-5, with 14 bases identical to TRBD2. The CDR3 length is 15 residues. In germline, CDR1 is GTSNPN, CDR2 SVGIG (reference sequence). V was clipped by 5 bases and J by 3 bases; unmatched bases: 5. The CDR3 DNA reads as TGTGCCTGGGCCCCGGGACTAGCGGGAGAAGAGACCCAGTACTTC. This gives the protein CAWAPGLAGEETQYF.

The chain couples TRBV12-5 to TRBJ2-3, with TRBD2 matching over 8 bases. Germline CDR1 reads LGHNT; CDR2 reads FRNRAP. Losses at the gene ends were 1 base for V and 10 bases for J; bases not matched to a gene: 13. The CDR3 totals 16 residues. The CDR3 DNA reads TGTGCTAGTGGTTTGGAGCGACCCACGACTAGCGTGTCGCAGTATTTT. Amino acids: CASGLERPTTSVSQYF. Based on the CDR3 plus reference TRBV12-5 and TRBJ2-3, the full variable domain is DARVTQTPRHKVTEMGQEVTMRCQPILGHNTVFWYRQTMMQGLELLAYFRNRAPLDDSGMPKDRFSAEMPDATLATLKIQPSEPRDSAVYFCASGLERPTTSVSQYFGPGTRLTVL.

The genes are TRBV11-1 and TRBJ1-1, with 9 bases lining up with TRBD1. V lost 6 bases to trimming and J lost 3 bases; unmatched junction nucleotides: 5. Germline values: CDR1 SGHAT, CDR2 FQDESV (reference sequence). The CDR3 runs 14 residues. In DNA form, the CDR3 reads TGTGCCAGCAGGAGACAGGGGGGGGACACTGAAGCTTTCTTT. Translated, it gives CASRRQGGDTEAFF.

The CDR3 coding sequence is TGTGCCAGCAGTTTATGGGTGACTCTTATTGCTGGGGGCAATCAGCCCCAGCATTTT. Translating it yields CASSLWVTLIAGGNQPQHF. This chain joins TRBV28 and TRBJ1-5; D ambiguous. CDR3 length: 19 residues. The germline V and J ends were trimmed by 0 bases and 2 bases, with 20 bases remaining between them. The germline V gene has CDR1 MDHEN and CDR2 SYDVKM.

The chain has TRBV28 and TRBJ2-3; D not resolved. The CDR3 loop spans 15 amino acids. Germline V gives CDR1 MDHEN, CDR2 SYDVKM. Trimming took 5 bases from V and 1 from J, leaving 13 bases between them. The CDR3 DNA sequence: TGTGCCAGCAGTCATGGACCTTGGGGCACAGATACGCAGTATTTT. This translates into CASSHGPWGTDTQYF.

The chain combines TRBV7-2 with TRBJ2-1; no clear D gene. The CDR3 sequence is 14 residues long. V was shortened by 2 bases and J by 5 bases, with 10 bases between the two germline ends. Germline loops: CDR1 SGHTA, CDR2 FQGNSA. This chain's CDR3 is CASSLSRANNEQFF. The CDR3 nucleotides read TGTGCCAGCAGCTTATCCCGGGCTAACAATGAGCAGTTCTTC.

This chain links TRBV5-1 with TRBJ2-7, with D hard to call. The V gene lost 4 bases and the J gene lost 5 bases, with 10 bases spanning the gap. There are 12 residues in the CDR3. Germline V gene data show CDR1 as SGHRS and CDR2 as YFSETQ. CDR3 residues: CASSPSYHEQYF. CDR3 in DNA: TGCGCCAGCAGCCCCTCGTACCACGAGCAGTACTTC. The whole variable domain, filled in from reference TRBV5-1 and TRBJ2-7, reads KAGVTQTPRYLIKTRGQQVTLSCSPISGHRSVSWYQQTPGQGLQFLFEYFSETQRNKGNFPGRFSGRQFSNSRSEMNVSTLELGDSALYLCASSPSYHEQYFGPGTRLTVT.

V gene TRBV29-1 combines with J gene TRBJ2-1, with unresolved D. CDR1 SQVTM and CDR2 ANQGSEA come from the germline V gene. This CDR3 has 10 amino acids. CDR3 residues: CSYTYNEQFF. As DNA, the CDR3 is TGCAGTTACACCTACAATGAGCAGTTCTTC.

Notes on this clone: Other DNA sequences in the sample encode the same CDR3. The CDR3 spells CASSFRDRGDYGYTF. The DNA of the CDR3 is TGTGCCAGCAGCTTCCGGGACAGGGGTGACTATGGCTACACCTTC. The chain carries TRBV5-4 and TRBJ1-2, with TRBD1 identical over 10 bases. This CDR3 contains 15 residues. Germline trimming cut 2 bases from V and 3 bases from J; bases unmatched to any gene: 4. The germline gives CDR1 SGHNT, CDR2 YYREEE (reference sequence). Together with reference TRBV5-4 and TRBJ1-2, the CDR3 gives the full variable domain: ETGVTQSPTHLIKTRGQQVTLRCSSQSGHNTVSWYQQALGQGPQFIFQYYREEENGRGNFPPRFSGLQFPNYSSELNVNALELDDSALYLCASSFRDRGDYGYTFGSGTRLTVV.

This clone was recorded only once. Other DNA sequences in the same sample also yield this CDR3. The rearrangement uses TRBV30 and TRBJ2-7; no reliable D call. The ends were cut back, 0 bases at V and 4 bases at J, with 7 bases in the middle. The CDR3 loop spans 12 amino acids. Germline values: CDR1 GTSNPN, CDR2 SVGIG (reference sequence). CDR3 sequence: CAWSVRGYEQYF. CDR3 DNA: TGTGCCTGGAGTGTACGTGGGTACGAGCAGTACTTC. The full variable domain, completed using reference TRBV30 and TRBJ2-7, is SQTIHQWPATLVQPVGSPLSLECTVEGTSNPNLYWYRQAAGRGLQLLFYSVGIGQISSEVPQNLSASRPQDRQFILSSKKLLLSDSGFYLCAWSVRGYEQYFGPGTRLTVT.

The V call is TRBV9, the J call TRBJ2-5, with D tentatively TRBD1 (6 bases). Deletions cut 0 bases from V and 5 bases from J, with 17 bases between. There are 16 residues in the CDR3. CDR1 SGDLS and CDR2 YYNGEE come from the germline V gene. This CDR3 reads CASSVGLGHPLETQYF. CDR3 DNA sequence: TGTGCCAGCAGCGTAGGACTGGGACACCCCCTGGAGACCCAGTACTTC.

This chain links TRBV13 with TRBJ2-7; D gene uncertain. The CDR3 runs 14 residues. V was shortened by 3 bases and J by 4 bases, with 13 bases between the two germline ends. CDR1 PRHDT and CDR2 FYEKMQ come from the germline V gene (reference sequence). The CDR3 reads CASSFRTAEYEQYF. CDR3 coding DNA: TGTGCCAGCAGCTTTCGCACGGCCGAGTACGAGCAGTACTTC. Based on the CDR3 plus reference TRBV13 and TRBJ2-7, the full variable domain is AAGVIQSPRHLIKEKRETATLKCYPIPRHDTVYWYQQGPGQDPQFLISFYEKMQSDKGSIPDRFSAQQFSDYHSELNMSSLELGDSALYFCASSFRTAEYEQYFGPGTRLTVT.

Points on this clone: The sample carries other DNA sequences with the same CDR3. The chain joins TRBV5-4 to TRBJ2-7, with a weak D call TRBD2 (6 bases). Trimming stripped 0 bases from V and 2 bases from J, with 6 bases between. Germline V gene lookup returns CDR1 SGHNT and CDR2 YYREEE (reference sequence). The CDR3 runs 13 residues. The CDR3 coding sequence is TGTGCCAGCAGCTTGGGGGAGGCCTACGAGCAGTACTTC. Translating it yields CASSLGEAYEQYF.

Regarding this clone: In the same sample, other DNA sequences code for this CDR3. J is TRBJ2-7 and V is TRBV6-1; 9 positions agree with TRBD2. Per the germline V gene, CDR1 is MNHNS and CDR2 is SASEGT. CDR3 length equals 15 residues. J lost 4 bases, V lost 1 base, and 5 bases had no gene match. The CDR3 nucleotides are TGTGCCAGCAGTGAAGGCCCTAGCGGGACTTACGAGCAGTACTTC. It encodes CASSEGPSGTYEQYF.

V gene TRBV7-9 combines with J gene TRBJ2-3; D possibly corresponds to TRBD2 (6 bases). Germline V gene data show CDR1 as SEHNR and CDR2 as FQNEAQ (reference sequence). Trimming cost V 1 base and J 2 bases, with 13 bases left between them. The CDR3 consists of 16 residues. CDR3 amino acids: CASSLGPGEDTDTQYF. The DNA of the CDR3 is TGTGCCAGCAGCTTAGGTCCGGGAGAAGACACAGATACGCAGTATTTT.

The CDR3 nucleotides are TGTGCCAGCACCGTGACAGGTCTGGAGCAGTACTTC. Translating gives CASTVTGLEQYF. The chain employs TRBV11-2 and TRBJ2-7, with D perhaps TRBD1 (6 bases). CDR1 SGHAT and CDR2 FQNNGV come from the germline V gene. The V and J ends lost 7 bases and 7 bases respectively, with 14 bases between them. The CDR3 consists of 12 residues.

The V gene is TRBV9, the J gene TRBJ1-2; D uncertain. Trimming cost V 0 bases and J 7 bases, with 13 bases left between them. CDR3 size: 14 residues. Germline V lookup: CDR1 SGDLS, CDR2 YYNGEE. The CDR3 protein is CASSVDGTPTGYTF. The CDR3 nucleotides read TGTGCCAGCAGCGTAGATGGCACTCCTACTGGCTACACCTTC.

J is TRBJ2-5 and V is TRBV5-8; D possibly corresponds to TRBD2 (5 bases). In germline, CDR1 is SGHTS, CDR2 YDEGEE. V was clipped by 3 bases and J by 1 base, with 16 bases between them. The CDR3 sequence is 16 residues long. CDR3 loop: CASSSRGEGIQETQYF. The CDR3 nucleotides read TGTGCCAGCAGCTCACGGGGAGAAGGAATCCAAGAGACCCAGTACTTC.

The chain carries TRBV27 and TRBJ2-3, with D possibly TRBD2 on 5 matching bases. The CDR3 is 15 residues long. The germline CDR1 and CDR2 sequences are MNHEY and SMNVEV (reference sequence). Trimming took off 2 bases at V and 7 bases at J, with 16 bases between the two ends. Here the CDR3 reads CASSLGREHTYTQYF. For the CDR3, the DNA is TGTGCCAGCAGTTTAGGGAGAGAACATACTTATACGCAGTATTTT.

The V and J genes are TRBV10-2 and TRBJ2-7; D is ambiguous. The CDR3 has 14 amino acids. V was shortened by 3 bases and J by 0 bases, with 9 bases between the two germline ends. From germline, CDR1 is WSHSY and CDR2 SAAADI. CDR3 in DNA: TGCGCCAGCAGTGACAACAGTATCTCCTACGAGCAGTACTTC. The encoded protein is CASSDNSISYEQYF.

The chain couples TRBV19 to TRBJ2-7; D remains unclear. The V gene lost 2 bases and the J gene lost 0 bases, with 11 bases spanning the gap. Germline CDR1 and CDR2: LNHDA and SQIVND (reference sequence). The CDR3 has 15 residues. The CDR3 DNA reads as TGTGCCAGTAGTATATCGGACGGAAGCTCCTACGAGCAGTACTTC. Translating gives CASSISDGSSYEQYF.

The chain is built from TRBV4-1 and TRBJ1-1; tentative D call: TRBD1 (5 bases). CDR1 MGHRA and CDR2 YSYEKL come from the germline V gene. The V end lost 3 bases, the J end lost 6 bases, and 20 bases lay between the germline ends. The length of the CDR3 is 16 residues. The CDR3 DNA follows: TGCGCCAGCAGCCAGGTTCAGGGATGGAGGAGCCCTGAAGCTTTCTTT. Translating it yields CASSQVQGWRSPEAFF.